These T cell receptor beta chains were read from a single sample in a study of naive CD8 T cells in extremely preterm neonates. The protocol was immunoSEQ multiplex PCR, while the TCRdb copy is restricted to in-frame clones and leaves out a portion. The sample contains about 7,900 clones, 95% to 98% of which appear only once. The sequenced sample was naive CD8+ T cells from blood. The source is a human donor in good health. Both conserved end residues are part of each CDR3. D genes are given only for firm matches. Part of the rows lack a size; the others show once, few, many or a class for expanded clones.

TRBD2,TRBJ2-6,-,TRBV10-3,TGTGCCATCAGGGGACTAGCGGGAGCGAATGGGGCCAACGTCCTGACTTTC,CAIRGLAGANGANVLTF
-,TRBJ2-7,-,TRBV2,TGTGCCAGCAGTCCGGGGAGGGGGAGCTCCTACGAGCAGTACTTC,CASSPGRGSSYEQYF
TRBD2,TRBJ2-3,-,TRBV5-6,TGTGCCAGCATGGGGACGGGGGGGCCTTTCGTCCCAGATACGCAGTATTTT,CASMGTGGPFVPDTQYF
TRBD2,TRBJ2-1,-,TRBV7-1,TGTGCCAGCAGCGGTACTAGCGGAGCCTCCCGGGTGCAGTTCTTC,CASSGTSGASRVQFF
-,TRBJ1-6,-,TRBV28,TGTGCCAGCAGAGGCGACAGGAGGCATAATTCACCCCTCCACTTT,CASRGDRRHNSPLHF
-,TRBJ1-2,-,TRBV4-2,TGTGCCAGCAGCCATGGACAGAACTATGGCTACACCTTC,CASSHGQNYGYTF
-,TRBJ2-2,-,TRBV7-9,TGTGCCAGCAGCTTAGTTTCAGGGGATTCCGGGGAGCTGTTTTTT,CASSLVSGDSGELFF
TRBD1,TRBJ1-1,-,TRBV7-6,TGTGCCAGCAGCCCCGGGACAGGGGAAGTATGGGACACTGAAGCTTTCTTT,CASSPGTGEVWDTEAFF
TRBD1,TRBJ2-3,-,TRBV11-2,TGTGCCAGCAGCTTCTTTACAGGGGGCCTGGTGGCAGATACGCAGTATTTT,CASSFFTGGLVADTQYF
-,TRBJ1-2,-,TRBV27,TGTGCCAGCAGTCCGTTCGGACTAATATCTAACTATGGCTACACCTTC,CASSPFGLISNYGYTF
TRBD2,TRBJ2-2,-,TRBV5-6,TGTGCCAGCAGCCCGGGGCTAGCGGGAAACACCGGGGAGCTGTTTTTT,CASSPGLAGNTGELFF
-,TRBJ1-3,-,TRBV5-5,TGTGCCAGCAGCTTGGGGAGACAGTCCTCTGGAAACACCATATATTTT,CASSLGRQSSGNTIYF
TRBD1,TRBJ1-1,-,TRBV5-8,TGTGCCAGCAGCCCGGACAGGGGGAACACTGAAGCTTTCTTT,CASSPDRGNTEAFF
TRBD2,TRBJ2-7,-,TRBV5-6,TGTGCCAGCAGTTTTTGGGGGGGAGGGTCCTACGAGCAGTACTTC,CASSFWGGGSYEQYF
-,TRBJ1-4,-,TRBV11-2,TGTGCCAGCAGCTTAGGGTTCTCGGTCGAGGTCGCTAATGAAAAACTGTTTTTT,CASSLGFSVEVANEKLFF
TRBD1,TRBJ2-1,-,TRBV9,TGTGCCAGCAGCGAAAACCGGGACAGCAATGAGCAGTTCTTC,CASSENRDSNEQFF
-,TRBJ1-6,-,TRBV19,TGTGCCAGTAGTATTAAGGGGCAGGGAAGTTCACCCCTCCACTTT,CASSIKGQGSSPLHF
TRBD2,TRBJ2-1,once,TRBV9,TGTGCCAGCAGCGTAAATATAGCGGGAGCCGGGGATGAGCAGTTCTTC,CASSVNIAGAGDEQFF
-,TRBJ2-5,-,TRBV28,TGTGCCAGCAGTTTGTGGGAGAAGGAAGAGACCCAGTACTTC,CASSLWEKEETQYF
-,TRBJ1-2,once,TRBV6-5,TGTGCCAGCAGTTATAGCGAGGCAATTGACTATGGCTACACCTTC,CASSYSEAIDYGYTF
-,TRBJ2-2,-,TRBV30,TGTGCCTGGAGTGCCGGTACGGGTAACACCGGGGAGCTGTTTTTT,CAWSAGTGNTGELFF
TRBD1,TRBJ1-2,-,TRBV6-5,TGTGCCAGCAGTTACCTCGGGACAGGCAAATATGGCTACACCTTC,CASSYLGTGKYGYTF
-,TRBJ1-6,-,TRBV7-9,TGTGCCAGCAGCTTAGCGCTACCGGTTAATTCACCCCTCCACTTT,CASSLALPVNSPLHF
-,TRBJ1-3,-,TRBV7-9,TGTGCCAGCAGCTTAGCGCCGAAACAGTTGAGTTCTGGAAACACCATATATTTT,CASSLAPKQLSSGNTIYF